This TCR beta chain was identified in a study of blood T cells in healthy people across ages. Study findings and constraints: Estimated diversity that came from one million T cells was considered an underestimate.

A second roughly 6 to 11 cycle PCR used barcoded and J-beta primers. Carrying 12 random nucleotides, a template-switch adaptor labeled each individual cDNA molecule. The yield of each sample was at least 2.5 million CDR3-containing paired-end reads. TCRdb redid the calling of the 5' RACE reads with MiXCR, one entry per CDR3 protein. The table lists almost 1 million distinct CDR3 sequences, 45% to 60% of them singletons. The people who gave samples were healthy Caucasians from Russia, aged roughly 6 to 100. This clonotype was counted between two and nine times. Its antigen is unidentified. Germline assignment: CDR1 SQVTM and CDR2 ANQGSEA. This CDR3 comprises 14 residues. Deletions cut 1 base from V and 3 bases from J, with 11 bases between.

The chain couples TRBV29-1 to TRBJ2-3, with D tentatively TRBD2 (6 bases). The specimen sequenced was blood. This TCR derives from an older woman in good health. CDR3 bases: TGCAGCGTTGAAGCAGGGAGGAGAACAGATACGCAGTATTTT. The encoded protein is CSVEAGRRTDTQYF.